Each of the 17 T cell receptor beta chains below was sequenced from the same sample in a study of T cell responses to AZD1222 COVID-19 vaccine (dated by TCRdb to the early 2020s). The sample's time point, from its label and the paper: baseline before first vaccination. The receptor library was made with the immunoSEQ multiplex PCR assay. The table was pulled from immuneACCESS by TCRdb, which kept in-frame rearrangements only. Such tables lose some clones; where checked, under half of the loss comes from unresolved V genes, and the rest has no known cause. The sample has roughly 45,000 clones on record, more than 60% of them singletons. Around 6.6% of the sample comes from the top ten. This material consisted of peripheral blood, taken on day 0 of AZD1222 vaccination. The origin of the receptors is an adult in good health.

This chain connects TRBV19 to TRBJ1-1, with D maybe TRBD1 (6 bases). Deletions cut 6 bases from V and 5 bases from J, with 16 bases between. This CDR3 has 14 amino acids. CDR1 and CDR2 (germline): LNHDA, SQIVND (reference sequence). In DNA, the CDR3 is TGTGCCAGTAGCCCGTGGGGGGCTGGGACTGAAGCTTTCTTT. The encoded protein is CASSPWGAGTEAFF. The full variable domain, its missing parts supplied by reference TRBV19 and TRBJ1-1, is DGGITQSPKYLFRKEGQNVTLSCEQNLNHDAMYWYRQDPGQGLRLIYYSQIVNDFQKGDIAEGYSVSREKKESFPLTVTSAQKNPTAFYLCASSPWGAGTEAFFGQGTRLTVV.

The gene calls are TRBV15 and TRBJ2-1, with TRBD1 as a possible D gene (6 bases). Trimming removed 3 bases at V and 0 bases at J, with 15 bases between. In germline, CDR1 is LNHNV, CDR2 YYDKDF (reference sequence). The CDR3 sequence is 17 residues long. The CDR3 bases are TGTGCCACCAGCAGCACGGAACAGGGAATCTCCTACAATGAGCAGTTCTTC. Translation gives CATSSTEQGISYNEQFF.

This chain joins TRBV4-1 and TRBJ1-4, with D possibly TRBD1 on 6 matching bases. Per germline, CDR1 MGHRA and CDR2 YSYEKL. The V end was cut by 1 base, the J end by 3 bases, with 12 bases between. The CDR3 runs to 16 residues. In DNA, the CDR3 is TGCGCCAGCAGCCAAGTCGGGGGCGTTTCTAATGAAAAACTGTTTTTT. This encodes CASSQVGGVSNEKLFF.

The chain recombines TRBV5-1 with TRBJ2-2, with no clear D. The CDR3 consists of 10 residues. From germline, CDR1 is SGHRS and CDR2 YFSETQ. V lost 4 bases to trimming and J lost 6 bases, with 1 base between them. As DNA, the CDR3 is TGCGCCAGCAGCCCCGGGGAGCTGTTTTTT. Its protein is CASSPGELFF.

The CDR3 spells CSASTGPYNSPLHF. Written as DNA, the CDR3 is TGCAGTGCAAGTACAGGGCCCTATAATTCACCCCTCCACTTT. This chain joins TRBV20-1 and TRBJ1-6; the D gene is possibly TRBD1 (6 bases). The CDR3 extends over 14 amino acids. The V gene's germline CDR1 is DFQATT and CDR2 SNEGSKA (reference sequence). V was cut by 6 bases and J by 2 bases, with 11 bases left in between.

The rearrangement links TRBV18 to TRBJ1-4; 7 nucleotides agree with TRBD1. V dropped 3 bases and J dropped 3; count of bases not matched to a gene: 10. The CDR3 totals 17 residues. Germline CDR1 reads KGHSH; CDR2 reads LQKENI. The CDR3, as DNA: TGTGCCAGCTCACCGCGGGACAGAGGGTTCGCTAATGAAAAACTGTTTTTT. Amino acid sequence: CASSPRDRGFANEKLFF.

The V gene is TRBV20-1, the J gene TRBJ1-1, with a possible D match to TRBD1 (6 bases). Trimming left V 3 bases short and J 2 bases short, with 10 bases between. The germline gives CDR1 DFQATT, CDR2 SNEGSKA (reference sequence). This CDR3 comprises 13 residues. The chain's CDR3 is CSASRGGNTEAFF. The DNA of the CDR3 is TGCAGTGCTAGTAGGGGGGGAAACACTGAAGCTTTCTTT.

The V gene is TRBV19, the J gene TRBJ1-1; 8 bases match TRBD1. This CDR3 contains 14 residues. Germline CDR1 LNHDA, CDR2 SQIVND (reference sequence). The ends lost 6 bases at V and 0 bases at J; junction bases unmatched: 3. The CDR3 nucleotides read TGTGCCAGTAGGAGACAGGGGTTGAACACTGAAGCTTTCTTT. It encodes CASRRQGLNTEAFF.

The chain recombines TRBV7-2 with TRBJ2-7, with a weak D call TRBD1 (5 bases). Trimming left V 1 base short and J 10 bases short, with 20 bases between. The CDR3 loop spans 15 amino acids. The germline V gene has CDR1 SGHTA and CDR2 FQGNSA. The CDR3 spells CASSLDFYASRGQYF. The CDR3 region has the DNA TGTGCCAGCAGCTTAGACTTTTACGCCTCAAGGGGACAGTACTTC.

The chain joins TRBV28 to TRBJ1-1; D is unclear. V was clipped by 7 bases and J by 5 bases, with 11 bases between them. The CDR3 is 12 amino acids. The V gene's germline CDR1 is MDHEN and CDR2 SYDVKM. CDR3 sequence reads: CASTSARTEAFF. The CDR3 coding sequence is TGTGCCAGCACTTCGGCAAGGACTGAAGCTTTCTTT.

This chain links TRBV30 with TRBJ1-1; 7 positions agree with TRBD1. The CDR3 extends over 13 amino acids. Germline CDR1 reads GTSNPN; CDR2 reads SVGIG (reference sequence). V lost 5 bases and J lost 0; bases outside the gene matches: 3. The CDR3 DNA reads as TGTGCCTGGGACAGGGCCCTGAACACTGAAGCTTTCTTT. Its translation is CAWDRALNTEAFF.

The chain has TRBV30 and TRBJ2-3; 11 positions agree with TRBD2. The CDR3 sequence is 17 residues long. Germline V gene lookup returns CDR1 GTSNPN and CDR2 SVGIG (reference sequence). The trim removed 3 bases at V and 0 bases at J, leaving 8 bases unmatched. The CDR3 is CAWRHKWTSGSTDTQYF. DNA of the CDR3: TGTGCCTGGAGACATAAATGGACTAGCGGGAGCACAGATACGCAGTATTTT.

This clone appeared a few times. The gene calls are TRBV19 and TRBJ1-1, with a possible D match to TRBD1 (6 bases). The CDR3 consists of 14 residues. Germline CDR1 reads LNHDA; CDR2 reads SQIVND (reference sequence). Trimming cost V 3 bases and J 5 bases, with 13 bases left between them. CDR3 sequence (DNA): TGTGCCAGTAGTATTATACAGGGTAGAACTGAAGCTTTCTTT. Protein: CASSIIQGRTEAFF.

The J gene is TRBJ1-2, the V gene TRBV6-4, with D perhaps matching TRBD1 (6 bases). Germline V CDR1 and CDR2: MRHNA, SNTAGT. V dropped 10 bases and J dropped 4 bases, with 16 bases sitting between them. The CDR3 extends over 13 amino acids. The CDR3 sequence is CATPGVSFYGYTF. The CDR3, as DNA: TGTGCCACCCCAGGGGTGTCGTTCTATGGCTACACCTTC.

The chain combines TRBV3-1 (or the pseudogene TRBV3-2) with TRBJ2-5; D is uncertain. CDR3 size: 14 residues. The ends were cut back, 4 bases at V and 4 bases at J, with 13 bases in the middle. Germline lookup yields CDR1 LGHDT and CDR2 YNNKEL (reference sequence). Here the CDR3 reads CASSLTPQAETQYF. DNA for the CDR3: TGTGCCAGCAGCCTTACCCCTCAGGCAGAGACCCAGTACTTC.

This rearrangement joins TRBV5-8 to TRBJ2-7; D call uncertain. Germline lookup yields CDR1 SGHTS and CDR2 YDEGEE. The CDR3 has 13 amino acids. The ends were cut back, 0 bases at V and 5 bases at J, with 9 bases in the middle. CDR3: CASSLAGWNEQYF. In DNA form, the CDR3 reads TGTGCCAGCAGCTTGGCCGGGTGGAACGAGCAGTACTTC.

The CDR3 nucleotides read TGTGCCAGCAGCCTTACAACCACCTACGAGCAGTACTTC. Protein sequence: CASSLTTTYEQYF. The V gene is TRBV12-3 or TRBV12-4, the J gene TRBJ2-7, with unresolved D. Trimming shortened V by 6 bases and J by 2 bases, and 11 bases separated the two germline ends. CDR3 length: 13 amino acids.